Each of the 15 T cell receptor beta chains below was sequenced from the same sample in a study of blood T cell repertoires in COVID-19. Method: immunoSEQ multiplex PCR; TCRdb's copy keeps in-frame clones and lacks some. This table has around 270,000 clones, 84% appearing once. The sequencing input was peripheral blood. The origin of the receptors is a man aged 60 to 75 with acute or convalescent COVID-19.

V is TRBV12-3 or TRBV12-4 and J is TRBJ2-5; no definite D call. The germline V and J ends were trimmed by 6 bases and 9 bases, with 17 bases remaining between them. CDR3 length: 13 amino acids. CDR3 in amino acids: CASSFQARRAQYF. The CDR3, as DNA: TGTGCCAGCAGCTTCCAAGCGAGACGGGCCCAGTACTTC.

This chain joins TRBV15 and TRBJ2-5; TRBD1 matches at 9 bases. The CDR3 extends over 16 amino acids. Unmatched junction bases numbered 6, after V lost 1 base and J lost 3 bases. Per the germline V gene, CDR1 is LNHNV and CDR2 is YYDKDF (reference sequence). The CDR3 protein is CATSRGRRDREETQYF. The CDR3 region has the DNA TGTGCCACCAGCAGAGGTCGACGGGACAGGGAAGAGACCCAGTACTTC. The whole variable domain, remainder taken from reference TRBV15 and TRBJ2-5, is DAMVIQNPRYQVTQFGKPVTLSCSQTLNHNVMYWYQQKSSQAPKLLFHYYDKDFNNEADTPDNFQSRRPNTSFCFLDIRSPGLGDTAMYLCATSRGRRDREETQYFGPGTRLLVL.

This clone was seen a handful of times. The chain employs TRBV28 and TRBJ1-1; TRBD1 is a possible D gene (5 bases). The CDR3 is 13 amino acids. Germline loops: CDR1 MDHEN, CDR2 SYDVKM. Trimming removed 3 bases at V and 6 bases at J, with 11 bases between. The CDR3: CASSFQGGAEAFF. CDR3 coding DNA: TGTGCCAGCAGTTTCCAGGGTGGCGCTGAAGCTTTCTTT.

This clone was seen once. This chain uses TRBV7-9 with TRBJ2-7; D is perhaps TRBD1 (5 bases). The CDR3 consists of 14 residues. V was shortened by 0 bases and J by 2 bases, with 8 bases between the two germline ends. Germline V gene sequence: CDR1 SEHNR, CDR2 FQNEAQ (reference sequence). CDR3 bases: TGTGCCAGCAGCTTAGCAGGGGCCGCCTACGAGCAGTACTTC. Encoded protein: CASSLAGAAYEQYF.

The genes are TRBV10-3 and TRBJ2-2; the D gene is possibly TRBD1 (6 bases). The CDR3 consists of 16 residues. The germline V gene has CDR1 ENHRY and CDR2 SYGVKD. The V gene lost 0 bases and the J gene lost 7 bases, with 15 bases spanning the gap. DNA of the CDR3: TGTGCCATCAGTGAGTCGAACCCAGGGGTGGACGGGGAGCTGTTTTTT. Translated, it gives CAISESNPGVDGELFF.

Comment on this clone: Mismatch with germline at one junction end may stem from a read error. J is TRBJ2-3 and V is TRBV24-1; 14 bases align to TRBD2. This CDR3 contains 17 residues. Per germline, CDR1 KGHDR and CDR2 SFDVKD. CDR3 protein: CATSEPGTSGSTDTQYF. CDR3 sequence (DNA): TGTGCCACCAGTGAGCCCGGGACTAGCGGGAGCACCGATACGCAGTATTTT.

In its sample, this clone was seen a few times. V and J are TRBV28 and TRBJ1-1, with 8 nucleotides matching TRBD1. This CDR3 contains 15 residues. V shed 4 bases and J 11 bases; nucleotides not matched to a gene: 15. From germline, CDR1 is MDHEN and CDR2 SYDVKM. For the CDR3, the DNA is TGTGCCAGCAGTTACGGGGACAGGCGGAATATGGGTGCTTTCTTT. Its protein is CASSYGDRRNMGAFF.

CDR3 in amino acids: CAISGTGESNTEAFF. CDR3 sequence (DNA): TGTGCCATCAGCGGGACAGGGGAAAGTAACACTGAAGCTTTCTTT. The rearrangement joins TRBV10-3 to TRBJ1-1, with 10 bases identical to TRBD1. V trimming: 6 bases; J trimming: 2 bases; junction bases outside the gene matches: 6. The CDR3 totals 15 residues. Germline CDR1 is ENHRY and CDR2 is SYGVKD.

The chain uses TRBV5-1 and TRBJ2-7, with TRBD2 as a possible D gene (5 bases). CDR1 is SGHRS, CDR2 YFSETQ, per germline. Trimming cost V 4 bases and J 2 bases, with 10 bases left between them. The CDR3 is 13 residues long. As DNA, the CDR3 is TGCGCCAGCAGCCCCGGGAACCCCTACGAGCAGTACTTC. Its translation is CASSPGNPYEQYF.

The CDR3 region has the DNA TGTGCCAGCAGTTTATTGGGGGGGGGAGTAGCAGATACGCAGTATTTT. Translated, it gives CASSLLGGGVADTQYF. The V and J genes are TRBV27 and TRBJ2-3, with TRBD2 matching over 7 bases. V trimming: 1 base; J trimming: 4 bases; junction bases outside the gene matches: 8. Germline CDR1 MNHEY, CDR2 SMNVEV (reference sequence). The CDR3 extends over 16 amino acids.

The rearrangement uses TRBV7-8 and TRBJ2-5; 10 bases fit TRBD2. Germline assignment: CDR1 SGHVS and CDR2 FQNEAQ. V shed 6 bases and J 4 bases; nucleotides not matched to a gene: 8. CDR3 length: 15 amino acids. DNA of the CDR3: TGTGCCAGCAGGGCGAGCGGGGGGGCGGGAGAGACCCAGTACTTC. Translating it yields CASRASGGAGETQYF. Using reference TRBV7-8 and TRBJ2-5 for the parts outside the CDR3, the full variable domain is GAGVSQSPRYKVAKRGQDVALRCDPISGHVSLFWYQQALGQGPEFLTYFQNEAQLDKSGLPSDRFFAERPEGSVSTLKIQRTQQEDSAVYLCASRASGGAGETQYFGPGTRLLVL.

The V gene is TRBV6-6, the J gene TRBJ2-1; perhaps TRBD1 as D (6 bases). This CDR3 has 15 amino acids. Trimming left V 1 base short and J 8 bases short, with 15 bases between. Germline V gives CDR1 MNHNY, CDR2 SVGAGI (reference sequence). The CDR3 sequence is CASSYYRVHGDEQFF. CDR3 in DNA: TGTGCCAGCAGTTACTACAGGGTCCACGGGGATGAGCAGTTCTTC.

The chain uses TRBV9 and TRBJ1-2, with D perhaps TRBD1 (6 bases). Trimming took 0 bases from V and 13 from J, leaving 19 bases between them. Germline V gene lookup returns CDR1 SGDLS and CDR2 YYNGEE. CDR3 size: 14 residues. The CDR3 sequence: CASSVGQDQLVFTF. The CDR3 DNA sequence: TGTGCCAGCAGCGTAGGACAGGATCAGCTGGTCTTCACCTTC.

The chain recombines TRBV2 with TRBJ1-1; TRBD1 is a possible D gene (5 bases). Germline CDR1 and CDR2: SNHLY and FYNNEI. The CDR3 extends over 13 amino acids. Trimming stripped 0 bases from V and 8 bases from J, with 10 bases between. The DNA of the CDR3 is TGTGCCAGCAGTGAAGCGGTCCGGGGGGAAGCTTTCTTT. Translated: CASSEAVRGEAFF. Supplemented by reference TRBV2 and TRBJ1-1, the full variable domain reads EPEVTQTPSHQVTQMGQEVILRCVPISNHLYFYWYRQILGQKVEFLVSFYNNEISEKSEIFDDQFSVERPDGSNFTLKIRSTKLEDSAMYFCASSEAVRGEAFFGQGTRLTVV.

The chain combines TRBV20-1 with TRBJ2-3; D not certain. Germline CDR1 DFQATT, CDR2 SNEGSKA (reference sequence). Trimming shortened V by 0 bases and J by 14 bases, and 12 bases separated the two germline ends. This CDR3 comprises 11 residues. The CDR3 nucleotides read TGCAGTGCTAGAGATGTGAGAGTCCGGTATTTT. Encoded protein: CSARDVRVRYF.